This T cell receptor beta chain was sequenced during a study of T cells after posttransplantation cyclophosphamide (TCRdb year 2016). Regarding the complete study: Using TRB sequencing, the study followed how the T cell repertoire reconstituted after myeloablative bone marrow transplantation in which posttransplantation cyclophosphamide served as GVHD prophylaxis. Antigen receptor sequencing covered samples from 35 to 40 PTCy-treated patients and around 16 of their related bone marrow donors. TRB sequencing was also done on up to about 3 additional blood samples from 2 to 5.2 years after transplant in 3 patients, and on pretransplant blood from several patients. Public TRB sequences were compared against a database of over 3,000 sequences linked to responses to pathogens, tumor antigens, self-antigens and alloantigens. Because TRA and TRB clonality correlated tightly in roughly nine samples, the subsequent TCR analyses were limited to TRB only. TRB sequencing was performed on blood from all 34 PTCy patients with 1-year posttransplant specimens.

TRB sequencing was run on genomic DNA with either the immunoSEQ assay at survey resolution or the hsTCRB kit. As for the authors' bioinformatics: The immunoSEQ software was used for initial read processing, and the LymphoSeq R package was used for repertoire analyses. Clonality was calculated as 1 minus normalized Shannon entropy, and the Gini coefficient was also calculated for each TRB dataset. To infer phenotypes in unsorted samples, TRB sequences from sorted subsets of the recipient or donor were mapped onto unsorted samples from the same recipient. As stored in TCRdb, this immuneACCESS dataset retains in-frame rearrangements with V and J assigned. A fraction of the clones does not appear; measured against another copy, unresolved V genes explain less than half of the discrepancy, and the remainder lacks a known reason. D and trimming were read from the DNA, whereas the V and J calls and clone size are those reported in that table. The sample profile shows more than 12,000 clones; 76% of them were found once. The ten top clones hold about 1.3% of the sample.

What the work shows at the level of the full study, not this receptor alone: Across the 45 patients, TRB clonality was highly associated with recipient CMV seropositivity and CMV reactivation, and diversity with PTCy was similar to that in the CNI/methotrexate controls. The TRB repertoires of T cells infiltrating skin or GI tract showed only limited overlap with the TRB repertoires of T cells in blood. Donor-recipient similarity was low at 1-2 months but rose over the first year, and later blood repertoires were often dominated by donor CD8+ memory clones.

The germline V gene (reference sequence) gives CDR1 as PRHDT and CDR2 as FYEKMQ. A distance of 12 bases separates the germline ends of V and J, which lose 4 bases and 2 bases respectively. Measured from the cysteine to the phenylalanine, the CDR3 is 14 residues long. Of the read, only the CDR3 DNA is kept; its 42 bases are in frame from base 1. About this clone: Which antigen it targets is not known. Base qualities were left out, and no much larger clone turns up one base away.

On the day of marrow donation, related bone marrow donors gave peripheral blood samples. Peripheral blood and bone marrow mononuclear cells were isolated by Ficoll-Hypaque density centrifugation and were cryopreserved. FACS on a FACSAria II was used to sort CD4+ and CD8+ T cells, including the naive and memory subsets. This TCR was recovered from a man in his fifties. Sequences were obtained from memory CD4+ T cells sorted from PBMCs. The sequence is built from TRBV13 and TRBJ2-7, and possibly TRBD2, on 5 matching bases. The CDR3 region reads CASSYWRSAYEQYF. In nucleotide form, the sequence is TGTGCCAGCAGCTACTGGAGGTCTGCCTACGAGCAGTACTTC.